Below, 11 T cell receptor beta chains from the same sample are listed, as sequenced in a study of brain T cells in children with intractable seizures. The time point was: blood from clinic visit 5 months post-surgery; TSC patient then seizure free. Assay used: immunoSEQ multiplex PCR; TCRdb lists only in-frame clones, some missing. Counted here are about 340,000 clones, about 94% occurring once; the ten biggest clones make up about 6%. Specimen: peripheral blood, collected 4 to 6 months after surgery. The receptors derive from a boy younger than two with tuberous sclerosis and intractable seizures.

The chain joins TRBV3-1 (or the pseudogene TRBV3-2) to TRBJ1-5; D not certain. Germline values: CDR1 LGHDT, CDR2 YNNKEL (reference sequence). The CDR3 extends over 13 amino acids. The V end lost 1 base, the J end lost 7 bases, and 8 bases lay between the germline ends. Written as DNA, the CDR3 is TGTGCCAGCAGCCAAGGTAGAGCGCAGCCCCAGCATTTT. Its translation: CASSQGRAQPQHF.

The rearrangement uses TRBV6-2 or TRBV6-3 and TRBJ1-2, with D maybe TRBD1 (5 bases). CDR3 length equals 15 residues. V was clipped by 2 bases and J by 6 bases, with 16 bases between them. Germline V gene data show CDR1 as MNHEY and CDR2 as SVGEGT. The CDR3 loop reads CASSYRQQVQNGYTF. CDR3 bases: TGTGCCAGCAGTTACAGACAACAGGTCCAGAATGGCTACACCTTC.

The rearrangement uses TRBV5-4 and TRBJ1-6, with TRBD1 matching over 11 bases. The J segment lost 9 bases and the V segment lost 2 bases, leaving 1 base of the junction unmatched. Germline V lookup: CDR1 SGHNT, CDR2 YYREEE (reference sequence). The length of the CDR3 is 14 residues. The DNA for the CDR3 is TGTGCCAGCAGCTTCGGGACAGGGGGTTCACCCCTCCACTTT. Translation: CASSFGTGGSPLHF.

The chain employs TRBV19 and TRBJ1-4; maybe TRBD1 (5 bases). V was clipped by 5 bases and J by 5 bases, with 18 bases between them. The length of the CDR3 is 16 residues. CDR1 is LNHDA and CDR2 is SQIVND in the germline V gene (reference sequence). CDR3 residues: CASSAIGTARNEKLFF. The CDR3 bases are TGTGCCAGTAGTGCAATCGGGACCGCGCGAAATGAAAAACTGTTTTTT.

This clone was seen only a few times. The V gene is TRBV7-8, the J gene TRBJ1-6; D possibly corresponds to TRBD1 (6 bases). Germline CDR1 and CDR2: SGHVS and FQNEAQ. The CDR3 sequence is 13 residues long. V shed 8 bases and J shed 6 bases, with 11 bases lying between them. The CDR3 loop is CASSGGLNSPLHF. DNA for the CDR3: TGTGCCAGCTCTGGGGGCCTTAATTCACCCCTCCACTTT.

This clone was seen just once. The chain couples TRBV18 to TRBJ1-4; maybe TRBD1 (5 bases). The ends were cut back, 2 bases at V and 8 bases at J, with 12 bases in the middle. This CDR3 is built from 14 residues. Per the germline V gene, CDR1 is KGHSH and CDR2 is LQKENI. CDR3: CASSPTRVEEKLFF. Here the CDR3 DNA reads TGTGCCAGCTCACCAACCAGGGTGGAGGAAAAACTGTTTTTT. The complete variable domain, with remaining parts taken from reference TRBV18 and TRBJ1-4, reads NAGVMQNPRHLVRRRGQEARLRCSPMKGHSHVYWYRQLPEEGLKFMVYLQKENIIDESGMPKERFSAEFPKEGPSILRIQQVVRGDSAAYFCASSPTRVEEKLFFGSGTQLSVL.

The genes are TRBV5-1 and TRBJ1-2; D is unclear. Germline V gene lookup returns CDR1 SGHRS and CDR2 YFSETQ. The V end was cut by 4 bases, the J end by 3 bases, with 7 bases between. This CDR3 comprises 12 residues. The CDR3 DNA reads TGCGCCAGCAGCCCGTACGACTATGGCTACACCTTC. Translation gives CASSPYDYGYTF.

The gene calls are TRBV11-3 and TRBJ2-7, with TRBD2 as a possible D gene (5 bases). The CDR3 is 15 amino acids. Germline V lookup: CDR1 SGHNT, CDR2 YENEEA. V lost 0 bases to trimming and J lost 3 bases, with 12 bases between them. CDR3 DNA: TGTGCCAGCAGCTTAGATGAACTTGGGAGCTACGAGCAGTACTTC. Translation: CASSLDELGSYEQYF.

V gene TRBV7-6 combines with J gene TRBJ1-1; possibly TRBD1 for D (5 bases). The V end lost 3 bases, the J end lost 0 bases, and 14 bases lay between the germline ends. CDR3 length: 16 residues. Per the germline V gene, CDR1 is SGHVS and CDR2 is FNYEAQ. Here the CDR3 DNA reads TGTGCCAGCAGCTTCTGGGGCGGGTCTATGAACACTGAAGCTTTCTTT. Residues: CASSFWGGSMNTEAFF. Full variable domain (remainder filled in from reference TRBV7-6 and TRBJ1-1): GAGVSQSPRYKVTKRGQDVALRCDPISGHVSLYWYRQALGQGPEFLTYFNYEAQQDKSGLPNDRFSAERPEGSISTLTIQRTEQRDSAMYRCASSFWGGSMNTEAFFGQGTRLTVV.

This clone was picked up one time. CDR3 bases: TGTGCCAGCAGCCACCGAGCGGGGGGGATACAAGAGACCCAGTACTTC. Its translation: CASSHRAGGIQETQYF. The chain is built from TRBV7-2 and TRBJ2-5, with TRBD2 matching 10 bases. This CDR3 region has 16 residues. CDR1 is SGHTA and CDR2 is FQGNSA in the germline V gene. V lost 5 bases and J lost 2; bases outside the gene matches: 8.

J is TRBJ2-3 and V is TRBV2; 7 bases agree with TRBD2. CDR1 is SNHLY, CDR2 FYNNEI, per germline. The V and J ends lost 2 bases and 2 bases, in that order; junction bases with no gene match: 7. CDR3 length equals 16 residues. The CDR3 loop is CASSESGGGNTDTQYF. The CDR3, as DNA: TGTGCCAGCAGTGAATCCGGGGGAGGGAACACAGATACGCAGTATTTT.